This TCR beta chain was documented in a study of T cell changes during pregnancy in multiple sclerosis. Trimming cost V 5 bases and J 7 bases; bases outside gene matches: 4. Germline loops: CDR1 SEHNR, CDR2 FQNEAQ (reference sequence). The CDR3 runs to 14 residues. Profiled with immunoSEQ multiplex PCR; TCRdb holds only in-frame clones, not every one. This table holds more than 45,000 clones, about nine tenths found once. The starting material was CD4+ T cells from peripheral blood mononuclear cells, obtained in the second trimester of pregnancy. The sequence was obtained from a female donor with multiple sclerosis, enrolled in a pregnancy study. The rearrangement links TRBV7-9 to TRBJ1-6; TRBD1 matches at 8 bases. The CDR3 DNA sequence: TGTGCCAGCAGCCTGGGGACAGGAAATTCACCCCTCCACTTT. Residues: CASSLGTGNSPLHF.